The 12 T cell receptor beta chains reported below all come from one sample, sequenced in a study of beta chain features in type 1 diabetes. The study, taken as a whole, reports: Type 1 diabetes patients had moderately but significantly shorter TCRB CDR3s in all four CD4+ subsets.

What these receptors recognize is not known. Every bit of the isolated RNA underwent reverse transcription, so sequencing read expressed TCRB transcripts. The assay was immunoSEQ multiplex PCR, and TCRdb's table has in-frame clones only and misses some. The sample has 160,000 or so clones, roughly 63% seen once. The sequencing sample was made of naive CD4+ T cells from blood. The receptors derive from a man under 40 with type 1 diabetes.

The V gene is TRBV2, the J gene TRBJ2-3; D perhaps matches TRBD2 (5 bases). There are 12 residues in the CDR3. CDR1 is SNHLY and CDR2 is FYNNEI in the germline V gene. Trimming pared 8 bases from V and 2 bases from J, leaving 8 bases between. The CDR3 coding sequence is TGTGCCAGCGCTAGCAACACAGATACGCAGTATTTT. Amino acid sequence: CASASNTDTQYF.

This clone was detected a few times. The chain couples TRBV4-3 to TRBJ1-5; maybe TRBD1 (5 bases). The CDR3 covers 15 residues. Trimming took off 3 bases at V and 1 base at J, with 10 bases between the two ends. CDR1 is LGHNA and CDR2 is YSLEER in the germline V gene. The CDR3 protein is CASSQVRESNQPQHF. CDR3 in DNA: TGCGCCAGCAGCCAGGTCAGGGAGAGCAATCAGCCCCAGCATTTT.

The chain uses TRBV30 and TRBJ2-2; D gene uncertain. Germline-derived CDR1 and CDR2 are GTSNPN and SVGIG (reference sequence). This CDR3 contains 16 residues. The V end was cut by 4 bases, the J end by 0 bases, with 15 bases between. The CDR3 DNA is TGTGCCTGGACCCCCGAGTACAGATCGAACACCGGGGAGCTGTTTTTT. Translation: CAWTPEYRSNTGELFF.

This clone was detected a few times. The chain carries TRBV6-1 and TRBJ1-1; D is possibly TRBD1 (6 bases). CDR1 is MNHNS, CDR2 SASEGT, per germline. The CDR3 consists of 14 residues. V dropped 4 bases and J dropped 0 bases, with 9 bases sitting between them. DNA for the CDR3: TGTGCCAGCAGTGGGACAGTGATGAACACTGAAGCTTTCTTT. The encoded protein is CASSGTVMNTEAFF.

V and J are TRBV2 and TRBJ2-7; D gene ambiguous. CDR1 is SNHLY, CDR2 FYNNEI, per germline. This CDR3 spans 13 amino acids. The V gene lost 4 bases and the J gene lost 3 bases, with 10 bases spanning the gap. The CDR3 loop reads CASSVPDYYEQYF. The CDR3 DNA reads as TGTGCCAGCAGTGTTCCTGATTACTACGAGCAGTACTTC.

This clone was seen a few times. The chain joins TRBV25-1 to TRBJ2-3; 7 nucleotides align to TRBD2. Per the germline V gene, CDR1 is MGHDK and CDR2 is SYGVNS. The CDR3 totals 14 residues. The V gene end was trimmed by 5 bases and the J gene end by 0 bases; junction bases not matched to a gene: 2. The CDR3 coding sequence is TGTGCCAGCAGTAGCGGGGACAGCACAGATACGCAGTATTTT. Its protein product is CASSSGDSTDTQYF. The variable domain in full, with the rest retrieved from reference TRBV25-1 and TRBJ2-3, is EADIYQTPRYLVIGTGKKITLECSQTMGHDKMYWYQQDPGMELHLIHYSYGVNSTEKGDLSSESTVSRIRTEHFPLTLESARPSHTSQYLCASSSGDSTDTQYFGPGTRLTVL.

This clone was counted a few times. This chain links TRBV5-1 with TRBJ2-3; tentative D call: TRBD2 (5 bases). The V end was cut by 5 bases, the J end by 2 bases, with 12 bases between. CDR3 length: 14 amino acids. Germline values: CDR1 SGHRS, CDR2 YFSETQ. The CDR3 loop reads CASRAAETTDTQYF. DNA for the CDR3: TGCGCCAGCAGAGCAGCGGAGACCACAGATACGCAGTATTTT.

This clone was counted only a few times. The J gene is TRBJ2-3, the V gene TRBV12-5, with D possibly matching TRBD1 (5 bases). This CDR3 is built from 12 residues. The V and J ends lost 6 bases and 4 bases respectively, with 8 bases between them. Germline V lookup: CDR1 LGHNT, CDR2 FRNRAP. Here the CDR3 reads CASGQGSDTQYF. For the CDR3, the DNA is TGTGCTAGTGGCCAGGGATCAGATACGCAGTATTTT.

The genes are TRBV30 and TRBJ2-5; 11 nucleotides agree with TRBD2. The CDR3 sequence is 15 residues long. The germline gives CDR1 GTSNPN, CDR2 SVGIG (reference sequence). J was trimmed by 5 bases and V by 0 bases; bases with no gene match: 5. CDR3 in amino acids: CAWSVPSGGSETQYF. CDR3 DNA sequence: TGTGCCTGGAGTGTCCCTAGCGGGGGGTCCGAGACCCAGTACTTC.

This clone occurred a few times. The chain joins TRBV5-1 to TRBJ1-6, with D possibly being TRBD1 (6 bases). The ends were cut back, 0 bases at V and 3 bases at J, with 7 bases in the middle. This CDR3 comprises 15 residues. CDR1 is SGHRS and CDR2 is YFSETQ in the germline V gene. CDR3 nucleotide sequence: TGCGCCAGCAGCTTGGAGACAGGCTATAATTCACCCCTCCACTTT. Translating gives CASSLETGYNSPLHF.

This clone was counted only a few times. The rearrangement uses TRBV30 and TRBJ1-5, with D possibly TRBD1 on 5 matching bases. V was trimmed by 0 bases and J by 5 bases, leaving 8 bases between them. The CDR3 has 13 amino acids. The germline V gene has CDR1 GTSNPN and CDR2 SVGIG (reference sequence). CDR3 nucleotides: TGTGCCTGGAGTGTCCGGGACGATCAGCCCCAGCATTTT. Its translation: CAWSVRDDQPQHF.

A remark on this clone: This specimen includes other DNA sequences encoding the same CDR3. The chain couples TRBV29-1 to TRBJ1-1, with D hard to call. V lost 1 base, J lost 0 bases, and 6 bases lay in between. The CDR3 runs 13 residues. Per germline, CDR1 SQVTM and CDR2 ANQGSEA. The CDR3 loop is CSVEGGVNTEAFF. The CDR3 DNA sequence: TGCAGCGTTGAAGGGGGTGTGAACACTGAAGCTTTCTTT.